Reported below is one T cell receptor beta chain. This sample was included in a study of CD8 T cells in Susac syndrome. Study at large: Within the group of sequenced Susac syndrome patients, over 5 had active disease and eight were in remission.

Random hexamers were used to reverse transcribe an amount of roughly 0.45 to 1 ug RNA. TCRdb independently ran MiXCR on the immunoSEQ multiplex PCR reads; one entry per CDR3 protein. The sample holds approximately 190,000 distinct CDR3 sequences, approximately 96% seen once. Susac syndrome patients met recently defined diagnostic criteria for definite or probable disease. The CDR3 has 13 residues. The germline gives CDR1 DFQATT, CDR2 SNEGSKA (reference sequence). The junction had 2 bases not matched to a gene; V was cut back by 1 base and J by 6 bases. The sequence came from a human donor with Susac syndrome. The V gene is TRBV20-1, the J gene TRBJ2-2, with 7 bases that match TRBD2. Sequencing used CD4+ T cells from PBMCs. The CDR3 coding sequence is TGCAGTGCTAGAGGGGACTACTCCGGGGAGCTGTTTTTT. Amino acids: CSARGDYSGELFF.